Sequencing of this T cell receptor beta chain was carried out in a study of blood T cell repertoires in COVID-19. Study-wide background: The analysed material was cDNA or gDNA that came from T cells, B-cell-depleted T cells, or PBMCs.

As processed by the authors: Estimation of nucleated cell counts was performed using reference gene primer amplification. Assay used: immunoSEQ multiplex PCR; TCRdb lists only in-frame clones, some missing. The DNA was the basis for D and trimming; V, J and clone size are from that table. Among roughly 330,000 clones listed, 80% to 90% were seen once. This CDR3 is built from 15 residues. Trimming removed 1 base from V and 0 bases from J; junction bases left unmatched: 4. Germline V lookup: CDR1 GTSNPN, CDR2 SVGIG (reference sequence). The sequenced material came from PBMCs or T cells enriched from blood (not recorded which). This TCR came from a woman under 40 who had recovered from COVID-19. The chain combines TRBV30 with TRBJ1-1; the match to TRBD1 covers 8 bases. CDR3 coding DNA: TGTGCCTGGAGTGAAACAGGGGGGATGAACACTGAAGCTTTCTTT. Protein: CAWSETGGMNTEAFF.